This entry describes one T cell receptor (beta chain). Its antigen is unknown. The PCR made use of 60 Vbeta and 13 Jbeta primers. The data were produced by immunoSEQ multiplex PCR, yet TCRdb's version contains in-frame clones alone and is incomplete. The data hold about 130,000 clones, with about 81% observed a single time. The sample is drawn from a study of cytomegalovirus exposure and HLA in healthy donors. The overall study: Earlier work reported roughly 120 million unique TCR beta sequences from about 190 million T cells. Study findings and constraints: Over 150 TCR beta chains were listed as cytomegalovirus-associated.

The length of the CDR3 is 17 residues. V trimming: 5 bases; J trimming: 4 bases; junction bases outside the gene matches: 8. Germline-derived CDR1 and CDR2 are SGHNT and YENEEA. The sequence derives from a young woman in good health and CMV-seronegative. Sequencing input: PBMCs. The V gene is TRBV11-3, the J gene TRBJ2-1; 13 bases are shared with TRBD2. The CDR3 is CASSVRWTSGGYNEQFF. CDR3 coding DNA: TGTGCCAGCAGCGTCCGATGGACTAGCGGGGGATACAATGAGCAGTTCTTC.